This passage covers 30 T cell receptor beta chains from one sample sequenced in a study of CD8 T cells in Susac syndrome. Reverse transcription of about 0.45 to 1 ug RNA was performed with random hexamers. TCRdb analysed the immunoSEQ multiplex PCR reads with MiXCR anew, one entry per CDR3 protein. The sample lists roughly 120,000 distinct CDR3 sequences; 85% to 95% were seen once. The sequencing input was CD4+ T cells from PBMCs. The receptors were sampled from a human donor with multiple sclerosis.

V usage is TRBV28 and J usage is TRBJ2-2, with 8 bases that match TRBD2. The CDR3 is made up of 15 amino acids. The germline V gene encodes CDR1 MDHEN and CDR2 SYDVKM. V lost 4 bases and J lost 7; bases outside the gene matches: 8. This CDR3 is CASSSGTRSGGELFF. CDR3 in DNA: TGTGCCAGCAGTTCGGGGACTAGGTCTGGCGGGGAGCTGTTTTTT.

This chain uses TRBV2 with TRBJ2-3, with D unresolved. Germline CDR1 is SNHLY and CDR2 is FYNNEI. V was cut by 7 bases and J by 2 bases, with 19 bases left in between. The CDR3 runs 16 residues. The CDR3 coding sequence is TGTGCCAGCACTTCACTCGGCCCGGCTTTCACAGATACGCAGTATTTT. Its translation: CASTSLGPAFTDTQYF.

This clonotype was found a few times. The chain uses TRBV3-1 and TRBJ1-5; D uncertain. CDR3 length equals 13 residues. CDR1 and CDR2 from the germline V gene are LGHDT and YNNKEL (reference sequence). V was pared by 1 base and J by 7 bases, with 8 bases between. CDR3 loop: CASSQGPTQPQHF. Written as DNA, the CDR3 is TGTGCCAGCAGCCAAGGGCCTACCCAGCCCCAGCATTTT.

The chain combines TRBV4-2 with TRBJ1-1; tentative D call: TRBD1 (5 bases). CDR1 is LGHNA, CDR2 YNFKEQ, per germline. V was cut by 3 bases and J by 4 bases, with 9 bases left in between. This CDR3 has 13 amino acids. CDR3 DNA sequence: TGTGCCAGCAGCCAGGGGGGTGCCACTGAAGCTTTCTTT. Translated, it gives CASSQGGATEAFF.

The chain joins TRBV7-7 to TRBJ1-2; D gene uncertain. The CDR3 is made up of 12 amino acids. Per the germline V gene, CDR1 is SSHAT and CDR2 is FNYEAQ (reference sequence). The germline V and J ends were trimmed by 8 bases and 9 bases, with 16 bases remaining between them. This CDR3 reads CASGPKIDRYTF. The CDR3 DNA sequence: TGTGCCAGCGGACCAAAGATCGATCGCTACACCTTC.

The table lists this clonotype with a count of one. J is TRBJ1-2 and V is TRBV4-1; D is undetermined. Germline values: CDR1 MGHRA, CDR2 YSYEKL. Trimming stripped 1 base from V and 1 base from J, with 10 bases between. The CDR3 extends over 15 amino acids. CDR3 nucleotides: TGCGCCAGCAGCCAAGTTACGGACCTTAACTATGGCTACACCTTC. Translated: CASSQVTDLNYGYTF.

The CDR3: CASSLQSSGNTIYF. The CDR3 DNA reads as TGTGCCAGCAGCTTACAGAGCTCTGGAAACACCATATATTTT. The V call is TRBV7-9, the J call TRBJ1-3; D remains unclear. V was trimmed by 2 bases and J by 0 bases, leaving 5 bases between them. Germline V lookup: CDR1 SEHNR, CDR2 FQNEAQ (reference sequence). CDR3 length: 14 amino acids.

CDR3 protein: CASNGDYAEAFF. The DNA for the CDR3 is TGTGCCAGCAACGGGGATTACGCCGAGGCTTTCTTT. The chain combines TRBV12-3 or TRBV12-4 with TRBJ1-1; D unclear. V was shortened by 7 bases and J by 11 bases, with 17 bases between the two germline ends. The CDR3 runs 12 residues.

This chain connects TRBV24-1 to TRBJ2-7; TRBD2 matches at 7 bases. From germline, CDR1 is KGHDR and CDR2 SFDVKD. The CDR3 loop spans 13 amino acids. Trimming removed 8 bases from V and 6 bases from J; junction bases left unmatched: 9. CDR3 nucleotide sequence: TGTGCCACCAATCGGGGACCGGGAGGCGAGCAGTACTTC. It is translated as CATNRGPGGEQYF.

This sequence joins TRBV7-2 and TRBJ2-5; 13 bases map to TRBD2. This CDR3 contains 16 residues. Germline V lookup: CDR1 SGHTA, CDR2 FQGNSA. The V segment lost 3 bases and the J segment 7 bases; nucleotides outside the gene matches: 8. The CDR3 nucleotides are TGTGCCAGCAGCTTCTACACGGGACTAGCGGGATCGACCCAGTACTTC. Translating gives CASSFYTGLAGSTQYF.

The chain recombines TRBV9 with TRBJ2-5, with a tentative D call TRBD1 (6 bases). The germline CDR1 and CDR2 sequences are SGDLS and YYNGEE. Trimming shortened V by 0 bases and J by 9 bases, and 15 bases separated the two germline ends. This CDR3 has 14 amino acids. In nucleotides, the CDR3 is TGTGCCAGCAGCGTAGGTATGGGGCCAGGGGCCCAGTACTTC. It encodes CASSVGMGPGAQYF.

V usage is TRBV7-2 and J usage is TRBJ1-1; unclear D gene. CDR1 is SGHTA and CDR2 is FQGNSA in the germline V gene. There are 13 residues in the CDR3. Deletions cut 1 base from V and 6 bases from J, with 9 bases between. The CDR3 sequence is CASSLVLVSEAFF. Here the CDR3 DNA reads TGTGCCAGCAGCTTAGTGTTAGTATCTGAAGCTTTCTTT.

The rearrangement links TRBV30 to TRBJ2-5; D gene unclear. V gave up 2 bases and J gave up 4 bases, with 8 bases separating them. This CDR3 region has 12 residues. CDR1 is GTSNPN and CDR2 is SVGIG in the germline V gene (reference sequence). CDR3 DNA sequence: TGTGCCTGGAGTATGTTTCGAGAGACCCAGTACTTC. Its translation: CAWSMFRETQYF.

The V and J genes are TRBV7-2 and TRBJ2-2; D ambiguous. V was shortened by 4 bases and J by 0 bases, with 9 bases between the two germline ends. This CDR3 is built from 15 residues. Germline V lookup: CDR1 SGHTA, CDR2 FQGNSA. CDR3 bases: TGTGCCAGCAGCTCCCCAGTCGCGAACACCGGGGAGCTGTTTTTT. Translating it yields CASSSPVANTGELFF.

V is TRBV5-1 and J is TRBJ2-7; no definite D call. From germline, CDR1 is SGHRS and CDR2 YFSETQ. The CDR3 extends over 14 amino acids. Trimming removed 3 bases from V and 2 bases from J, with 12 bases in between. CDR3: CASSSDGRTYEQYF. The CDR3 DNA is TGCGCCAGCAGCTCGGACGGCAGAACCTACGAGCAGTACTTC.

The V and J genes are TRBV20-1 and TRBJ2-7; D may match TRBD1 or TRBD2 (5 bases each). The germline V gene encodes CDR1 DFQATT and CDR2 SNEGSKA (reference sequence). V lost 5 bases and J lost 6, with 17 bases in between. The CDR3 length is 13 residues. CDR3 region: CSAPPQGRSEQYF. The CDR3 DNA sequence: TGCAGTGCTCCGCCCCAGGGACGGTCCGAGCAGTACTTC.

The J gene is TRBJ1-1, the V gene TRBV29-1, with TRBD1 matching 7 bases. V gave up 7 bases and J gave up 0 bases; unmatched junction bases: 2. This CDR3 region has 12 residues. Germline CDR1 and CDR2: SQVTM and ANQGSEA. CDR3 nucleotides: TGCAGCGCAGACAGGGTGAACACTGAAGCTTTCTTT. Translation: CSADRVNTEAFF. The full variable domain, rest sourced from reference TRBV29-1 and TRBJ1-1, is SAVISQKPSRDICQRGTSLTIQCQVDSQVTMMFWYRQQPGQSLTLIATANQGSEATYESGFVIDKFPISRPNLTFSTLTVSNMSPEDSSIYLCSADRVNTEAFFGQGTRLTVV.

The chain couples TRBV5-1 to TRBJ1-4; 8 bases agree with TRBD1. The length of the CDR3 is 15 residues. Germline V gene sequence: CDR1 SGHRS, CDR2 YFSETQ. V shed 4 bases and J 8 bases; nucleotides not matched to a gene: 10. CDR3 in DNA: TGCGCCAGCAGCCGGCCAGGACAGGGTCAGGAAAAACTGTTTTTT. It yields the protein CASSRPGQGQEKLFF.

The chain carries TRBV15 and TRBJ1-1, with D possibly matching TRBD1 (5 bases). Trimming left V 5 bases short and J 2 bases short, with 12 bases between. The germline gives CDR1 LNHNV, CDR2 YYDKDF (reference sequence). The CDR3 length is 14 residues. Here the CDR3 reads CATSPQGVNTEAFF. CDR3 DNA: TGTGCCACCAGCCCGCAAGGGGTTAACACTGAAGCTTTCTTT.

CDR3 loop: CASSEGGRGYTF. The DNA for the CDR3 is TGTGCCAGCAGTGAAGGGGGTCGTGGCTACACCTTC. The chain has TRBV6-1 and TRBJ1-2; no clear D. With 1 base removed from V and 7 bases from J, the gap between germline ends came to 7 bases. The length of the CDR3 is 12 residues. Germline values: CDR1 MNHNS, CDR2 SASEGT.

The V and J genes are TRBV29-1 and TRBJ1-2; TRBD1 might be the D (5 bases). Germline CDR1 is SQVTM and CDR2 is ANQGSEA. Trimming stripped 3 bases from V and 8 bases from J, with 19 bases between. The CDR3 covers 14 residues. CDR3 nucleotides: TGCAGCGTTGACCCAGGGAGGACCCCATGGGGCTACACCTTC. Translating gives CSVDPGRTPWGYTF.

The gene calls are TRBV20-1 and TRBJ1-1; no clear D gene. Germline CDR1 is DFQATT and CDR2 is SNEGSKA (reference sequence). V lost 2 bases and J lost 4, with 8 bases in between. The CDR3 sequence is 12 residues long. The CDR3 region is CSARRVGTEAFF. For the CDR3, the DNA is TGCAGTGCTAGAAGGGTCGGCACTGAAGCTTTCTTT.

The rearrangement uses TRBV4-1 and TRBJ1-2; perhaps TRBD1 as D (6 bases). Germline V CDR1 and CDR2: MGHRA, YSYEKL. Trimming shortened V by 4 bases and J by 2 bases, and 26 bases separated the two germline ends. The CDR3 contains 19 residues. The DNA for the CDR3 is TGCGCCAGCAGCCCCGATACCGGGACATTTGTTGCTCGAAACTATGGCTACACCTTC. Translation: CASSPDTGTFVARNYGYTF.

J is TRBJ1-2 and V is TRBV3-1; D perhaps matches TRBD1 (5 bases). This CDR3 region has 15 residues. Per the germline V gene, CDR1 is LGHDT and CDR2 is YNNKEL (reference sequence). Trimming shortened V by 1 base and J by 5 bases, and 14 bases separated the two germline ends. CDR3 amino acids: CASSQVFGDPYGYTF. CDR3 sequence (DNA): TGTGCCAGCAGCCAAGTCTTTGGGGACCCTTATGGCTACACCTTC.

This clonotype was picked up one time. The chain joins TRBV30 to TRBJ2-1; 11 positions agree with TRBD2. V lost 0 bases, J lost 8 bases, and 6 bases stayed unmatched. Germline values: CDR1 GTSNPN, CDR2 SVGIG (reference sequence). The CDR3 extends over 15 amino acids. CDR3: CAWSVTSGGHHEQFF. The CDR3 DNA sequence: TGTGCCTGGAGTGTAACTAGCGGGGGACATCATGAGCAGTTCTTC.

V usage is TRBV27 and J usage is TRBJ1-1; the D is unclear. Germline-derived CDR1 and CDR2 are MNHEY and SMNVEV (reference sequence). There are 14 residues in the CDR3. Trimming removed 2 bases from V and 5 bases from J, with 12 bases in between. The DNA for the CDR3 is TGTGCCAGCAGTTTAAGCCAAAGGAGGACTGAAGCTTTCTTT. Its translation is CASSLSQRRTEAFF.

V is TRBV5-6 and J is TRBJ2-5; TRBD2 matches at 12 bases. CDR3 length equals 18 residues. V lost 1 base to trimming and J lost 2 bases; unmatched junction nucleotides: 9. The germline CDR1 and CDR2 sequences are SGHDT and YYEEEE. CDR3 amino acids: CASSLILAGGLPQETQYF. As DNA, the CDR3 is TGTGCCAGCAGCTTGATACTAGCGGGGGGCCTCCCTCAAGAGACCCAGTACTTC.

The chain carries TRBV7-9 and TRBJ1-6, with TRBD1 matching over 7 bases. Germline trimming cut 3 bases from V and 3 bases from J; bases unmatched to any gene: 11. The germline gives CDR1 SEHNR, CDR2 FQNEAQ (reference sequence). The CDR3 is 18 residues long. The CDR3 sequence is CASSFRTGQTDYNSPLHF. CDR3 DNA: TGTGCCAGCAGCTTCCGGACAGGCCAAACCGACTATAATTCACCCCTCCACTTT.

The rearrangement links TRBV27 to TRBJ1-1; D unresolved. From germline, CDR1 is MNHEY and CDR2 SMNVEV (reference sequence). Trimming took off 6 bases at V and 4 bases at J, with 27 bases between the two ends. The CDR3 spans 18 residues. CDR3 DNA: TGTGCCAGCAGACTGGGCTTCCTCCCTGTCAGACTGGCCACTGAAGCTTTCTTT. It translates to CASRLGFLPVRLATEAFF.

The CDR3 nucleotides read TGTGCCAGTAGTCCAGGACAGCCCAGTTGGCCCCAGCATTTT. It yields the protein CASSPGQPSWPQHF. This sequence joins TRBV19 and TRBJ1-5; a weak D match, TRBD1 (6 bases). V was cut by 5 bases and J by 9 bases, with 17 bases left in between. Germline values: CDR1 LNHDA, CDR2 SQIVND (reference sequence). This CDR3 spans 14 amino acids.